A single sample gave rise to the 17 T cell receptor beta chains below, sequenced in a study of OX40 agonist ivuxolimab in advanced cancers. Generated by immunoSEQ multiplex PCR, the TCRdb table keeps only in-frame clones and is missing some. Counted here are over 70,000 clones, about 86% occurring once; the ten biggest clones make up roughly 2%. The specimen was CD4+ or CD8+ T cells sorted from blood, collected in a trial of the OX40 agonist ivuxolimab. These receptors all stem from an adult with an advanced solid tumor such as melanoma, head and neck, liver or kidney cancer.

The chain couples TRBV19 to TRBJ1-5; TRBD1 agrees at 7 bases. The ends lost 6 bases at V and 2 bases at J; junction bases unmatched: 13. Germline lookup yields CDR1 LNHDA and CDR2 SQIVND (reference sequence). The CDR3 totals 17 residues. DNA of the CDR3: TGTGCCAGTAGGTCGGCCAGGGGGATTGGCGGCAATCAGCCCCAGCATTTT. Its translation: CASRSARGIGGNQPQHF. Complete variable domain (other parts from reference TRBV19 and TRBJ1-5): DGGITQSPKYLFRKEGQNVTLSCEQNLNHDAMYWYRQDPGQGLRLIYYSQIVNDFQKGDIAEGYSVSREKKESFPLTVTSAQKNPTAFYLCASRSARGIGGNQPQHFGDGTRLSIL.

The genes are TRBV28 and TRBJ2-3, with D tentatively TRBD1 (6 bases). V was pared by 3 bases and J by 2 bases, with 15 bases between. Per the germline V gene, CDR1 is MDHEN and CDR2 is SYDVKM. The CDR3 is 16 amino acids. CDR3: CASSFVAGANTDTQYF. The CDR3 bases are TGTGCCAGCAGTTTTGTCGCAGGGGCCAACACAGATACGCAGTATTTT.

This chain links TRBV7-3 with TRBJ2-2, with D perhaps TRBD2 (6 bases). CDR1 SGHTA and CDR2 FQGTGA come from the germline V gene. Deletions cut 4 bases from V and 2 bases from J, with 8 bases between. The CDR3 loop spans 14 amino acids. The CDR3 region is CASSSTSNTGELFF. As DNA, the CDR3 is TGTGCCAGCAGCTCCACTAGCAACACCGGGGAGCTGTTTTTT.

This chain connects TRBV5-1 to TRBJ2-3, with TRBD1 matching over 8 bases. The CDR3 covers 15 residues. Trimming at V came to 4 bases and at J to 3 bases, leaving 7 bases not matched to a gene. Germline V gene data show CDR1 as SGHRS and CDR2 as YFSETQ. This CDR3 is CASSPGQGVTDTQYF. In nucleotides, the CDR3 is TGCGCCAGCAGCCCCGGACAGGGTGTGACAGATACGCAGTATTTT.

The rearrangement joins TRBV4-1 to TRBJ2-7; tentative D call: TRBD2 (5 bases). The CDR3 runs to 14 residues. CDR1 is MGHRA, CDR2 YSYEKL, per germline. The V gene lost 4 bases and the J gene lost 5 bases, with 15 bases spanning the gap. The CDR3 DNA reads TGCGCCAGCAGCCGAGGACGGTCCGGGGACGAGCAGTACTTC. The encoded protein is CASSRGRSGDEQYF.

This chain joins TRBV5-4 and TRBJ1-6; TRBD1 matches at 7 bases. This CDR3 spans 15 amino acids. Germline assignment: CDR1 SGHNT and CDR2 YYREEE (reference sequence). J was trimmed by 7 bases and V by 4 bases; bases with no gene match: 8. For the CDR3, the DNA is TGTGCCAGCAGCCCCACGACAGGGAGGAATTCACCCCTCCACTTT. This encodes CASSPTTGRNSPLHF.

This sequence joins TRBV14 and TRBJ2-3; 9 bases align to TRBD1. The CDR3 runs to 17 residues. Germline V CDR1 and CDR2: SGHDN, FVKESK. V lost 0 bases, J lost 4 bases, and 8 bases stayed unmatched. The CDR3 nucleotides read TGTGCCAGCAGCCAAGAGATTTCACAGGGGGCGTCAGATACGCAGTATTTT. Residues: CASSQEISQGASDTQYF. The entire variable domain, with the rest obtained from reference TRBV14 and TRBJ2-3, is as follows: EAGVTQFPSHSVIEKGQTVTLRCDPISGHDNLYWYRRVMGKEIKFLLHFVKESKQDESGMPNNRFLAERTGGTYSTLKVQPAELEDSGVYFCASSQEISQGASDTQYFGPGTRLTVL.

Concerning this clone itself: Other nucleotide sequences in the sample specify the same CDR3. The V call is TRBV4-3, the J call TRBJ2-3, with 8 bases fitting TRBD1. Germline values: CDR1 LGHNA, CDR2 YSLEER. This CDR3 contains 16 residues. J lost 0 bases, V lost 0 bases, and 2 bases had no gene match. The CDR3 DNA is TGCGCCAGCAGCCAAGATTGGACAGGGAGCACAGATACGCAGTATTTT. This sequence encodes CASSQDWTGSTDTQYF.

This chain joins TRBV11-2 and TRBJ2-4, with D maybe TRBD1 (5 bases). Germline V gene sequence: CDR1 SGHAT, CDR2 FQNNGV. The CDR3 extends over 15 amino acids. V was clipped by 6 bases and J by 6 bases, with 18 bases between them. Here the CDR3 reads CASSSLKGARNIQYF. CDR3 sequence (DNA): TGTGCCAGCAGTTCACTGAAAGGGGCGAGAAACATTCAGTACTTC.

V and J are TRBV5-1 and TRBJ2-1, with 7 positions matching TRBD2. With V trimmed by 2 bases and J by 3 bases, 5 bases remained unmatched. The germline V gene has CDR1 SGHRS and CDR2 YFSETQ. There are 15 residues in the CDR3. In DNA form, the CDR3 reads TGCGCCAGCAGCTTCACGGGGACTAACTACAATGAGCAGTTCTTC. Translated, it gives CASSFTGTNYNEQFF.

The gene calls are TRBV4-2 and TRBJ1-6, with D possibly TRBD1 on 5 matching bases. The CDR3 loop spans 14 amino acids. Germline V gene lookup returns CDR1 LGHNA and CDR2 YNFKEQ. Trimming removed 5 bases at V and 7 bases at J, with 12 bases between. The CDR3 DNA follows: TGTGCCAGCAGCTTAGCGGGGGAGAATTCACCCCTCCACTTT. It is translated as CASSLAGENSPLHF.

The chain joins TRBV27 to TRBJ1-3; D is unclear. V dropped 5 bases and J dropped 0 bases, with 2 bases sitting between them. The germline V gene encodes CDR1 MNHEY and CDR2 SMNVEV (reference sequence). The CDR3 is 12 residues long. The CDR3 DNA reads as TGTGCCAGCAGTAACTCTGGAAACACCATATATTTT. Amino acid sequence: CASSNSGNTIYF.

This clone has just a few counts. The chain has TRBV5-1 and TRBJ1-4; TRBD1 aligns across 11 bases. This CDR3 spans 14 amino acids. Per germline, CDR1 SGHRS and CDR2 YFSETQ. V was pared by 7 bases and J by 7 bases, with 6 bases of the junction left unmatched. The CDR3 sequence: CASRAGTGGEKLFF. The CDR3 bases are TGCGCCAGCCGAGCCGGGACAGGGGGTGAAAAACTGTTTTTT.

This clone occurred a few times. The chain couples TRBV28 to TRBJ2-5; 9 nucleotides align to TRBD2. The CDR3 extends over 13 amino acids. CDR1 and CDR2 (germline): MDHEN, SYDVKM. The ends lost 6 bases at V and 5 bases at J; junction bases unmatched: 4. CDR3 nucleotide sequence: TGTGCCAGCAGCCAGGGACTAGCTGAGACCCAGTACTTC. Translating gives CASSQGLAETQYF.

There are a few counts of this clone. The rearrangement joins TRBV5-1 to TRBJ1-2; D is undetermined. CDR3 size: 15 residues. V was clipped by 0 bases and J by 8 bases, with 17 bases between them. CDR1 SGHRS and CDR2 YFSETQ come from the germline V gene. The CDR3 DNA follows: TGCGCCAGCAGCTTGGCCCTCCCCGGGGAGGTCGGCTACACCTTC. Its protein is CASSLALPGEVGYTF.

The chain recombines TRBV4-1 with TRBJ2-3; TRBD2 matches 7 bases. The CDR3 loop spans 14 amino acids. The germline V gene encodes CDR1 MGHRA and CDR2 YSYEKL. Trimming cost V 4 bases and J 2 bases; bases outside gene matches: 3. The CDR3, as DNA: TGCGCCAGCAGCCTGGGAGGGACCACAGATACGCAGTATTTT. It codes for CASSLGGTTDTQYF.

The chain recombines TRBV29-1 with TRBJ2-2; D may be TRBD1 (5 bases). CDR1 is SQVTM, CDR2 ANQGSEA, per germline. The CDR3 has 13 amino acids. The V end was cut by 7 bases, the J end by 5 bases, with 14 bases between. The CDR3 DNA reads TGCAGCGCTTCGGACAAATCTACCGGGGAGCTGTTTTTT. Protein product: CSASDKSTGELFF.